This T cell receptor beta chain was sequenced in a study of high-grade serous ovarian cancer treatment subgroups. The tumor samples were collected prior to definitive surgery or chemotherapy. The method was immunoSEQ multiplex PCR; TCRdb's version includes in-frame clones alone and lacks a portion of them. The sample records approximately 9,400 clones, roughly two thirds being singletons. The sequenced sample was tumor tissue. This receptor was identified in a human donor with high-grade serous ovarian cancer.

The CDR3 sequence is CASSHPLAGGGGVYNEQFF. In DNA, the CDR3 is TGTGCCAGCAGCCACCCACTAGCGGGAGGAGGAGGGGTTTACAATGAGCAGTTCTTC. V is TRBV4-2 and J is TRBJ2-1; 12 positions match TRBD2. This CDR3 is built from 19 residues. Trimming took 3 bases from V and 4 from J; bases not matched to a gene: 13. Germline CDR1 is LGHNA and CDR2 is YNFKEQ.